This T cell receptor beta chain appears in the sequencing data of a study of blood T cell repertoires in COVID-19. Study-wide background: Both acute and convalescent COVID-19 samples were obtained from the United States, Italy and Spain. In each case, the material was cDNA or gDNA derived from T cells, B-cell-depleted T cells, or PBMCs.

After removal of 0 bases from V and 4 bases from J, the junction contained 3 bases not matched to a gene. CDR1 is SGHNT and CDR2 is YYREEE in the germline V gene (reference sequence). This CDR3 spans 15 amino acids. Methods used by the authors: The assay estimated nucleated cells by amplifying reference gene primers. TCRdb keeps only in-frame clones here, not all; method: immunoSEQ multiplex PCR. V, J and clone size were drawn from that table, and D and trimming were deduced from the DNA. The top ten clones hold roughly 5.7% of a sample with 50,000 to 65,000 clones, around four fifths of them seen once.

The clonotype comes from an older man with acute or convalescent COVID-19. Input material: peripheral blood. The V and J genes are TRBV5-4 and TRBJ2-7; 11 bases match TRBD2. The CDR3 loop reads CASSLGLAGRYEQYF. The CDR3 nucleotides are TGTGCCAGCAGCTTGGGACTAGCGGGGCGGTACGAGCAGTACTTC.